The rows below give T cell receptor beta chains drawn from one sample of a study of cytomegalovirus exposure and HLA in healthy donors. The data were produced by immunoSEQ multiplex PCR, yet TCRdb's version contains in-frame clones alone and is incomplete. This table has some 130,000 clones, 79% appearing once. Sequencing input: PBMCs. Source of these receptors: a man younger than 35 in good health and CMV-seronegative. CDR3s include the opening cysteine and the closing phenylalanine or tryptophan. D genes are given only for firm matches. Clone size is stated in some rows and not others, as once, few, many or a class when expanded.

v_gene	d_gene	abundance	len	j_gene	CDR3nt	CDR3aa
TRBV11-3	NA	NA	13	TRBJ1-1	TGTGCCAGCGCAGGCATTGTAGGGGCTGAAGCTTTCTTT	CASAGIVGAEAFF
TRBV5-4	NA	NA	20	TRBJ2-6	TGTGCCAGCAGCTTTCTCCCCGAACGACAGGTTATATCTGGGGCCAACGTCCTGACTTTC	CASSFLPERQVISGANVLTF
TRBV6-6	NA	NA	15	TRBJ1-2	TGTGCCAGCAGTTACCTATCTCGACAGGAGGATGGCTACACCTTC	CASSYLSRQEDGYTF
TRBV7-3	TRBD2	NA	14	TRBJ2-3	TGTGCCAGCACCGGACTAGCGGACACAGATACGCAGTATTTT	CASTGLADTDTQYF
TRBV7-9	TRBD1	NA	13	TRBJ2-5	TGTGCCAGCAGCTCCGGACAGGGTGAGACCCAGTACTTC	CASSSGQGETQYF
TRBV7-2	NA	NA	14	TRBJ2-2	TGTGCTGTCCGCCCAGCCCGCGGGGCCGGGGAGCTGTTTTTT	CAVRPARGAGELFF
TRBV25-1	NA	NA	13	TRBJ1-2	TGTGCCAGCAGTGATGCGACATATTATGGCTACACCTTC	CASSDATYYGYTF
TRBV27	TRBD2	NA	16	TRBJ2-3	TGTGCCACCCAGTTTAGGAGGACTAGCCATACAGATACGCAGTATTTT	CATQFRRTSHTDTQYF
TRBV6-1	NA	few	15	TRBJ1-4	TGTGCCAGCAGCCCCGGCGGCTTTTCGGATGAAAAACTGTTTTTT	CASSPGGFSDEKLFF
TRBV30	NA	NA	11	TRBJ1-1	TGTGCCTGGAGTGTTGCAGAAGAAGCTTTCTTT	CAWSVAEEAFF
TRBV6-4	NA	NA	14	TRBJ1-6	TGTGCCAGCAGTGCGTCTAGTTCTAATTCACCCCTCCACTTT	CASSASSSNSPLHF
TRBV28	NA	NA	16	TRBJ1-3	TGTGCCAGCAGTTTCTTGCGATTAAAGTCGGGAAACACCATATATTTT	CASSFLRLKSGNTIYF
TRBV5-4	TRBD2	NA	16	TRBJ2-2	TGTGCCAGCAGCTTGAATCGGGGGGCGAACACCGGGGAGCTGTTTTTT	CASSLNRGANTGELFF
TRBV9	NA	NA	16	TRBJ1-3	TGTGCCAGCAGCGTAGATGGGGGCATATCTGGAAACACCATATATTTT	CASSVDGGISGNTIYF
TRBV4-1	NA	NA	15	TRBJ2-1	TGCGCCAGCAGACCCCAGTCAGGCTCCTACAATGAGCAGTTCTTC	CASRPQSGSYNEQFF
TRBV5-6	TRBD1	NA	18	TRBJ1-3	TGTGCCAGCAGCTCAAACCCGGGACAGCTTCGCTCTGGAAACACCATATATTTT	CASSSNPGQLRSGNTIYF
TRBV5-1	NA	few	15	TRBJ1-1	TGCGCCAGCAGCTCGACTTTGAATCCCATCACTGAAGCTTTCTTT	CASSSTLNPITEAFF
TRBV6-5	NA	NA	14	TRBJ2-7	TGTGCCAGCAGCCCTCGGGACTTGTCCTACGAGCAGTACTTC	CASSPRDLSYEQYF
TRBV27	TRBD1	NA	15	TRBJ1-2	TGTGCCAGCAGTTCTCCCGACAGGGCCGGCTATGGCTACACCTTC	CASSSPDRAGYGYTF
TRBV5-4	NA	NA	16	TRBJ1-6	TGTGCCAGCAGCTTCGGGGGAAGGGGATATAATTCACCCCTCCACTTT	CASSFGGRGYNSPLHF
TRBV30	NA	NA	14	TRBJ2-1	TGTGCCTGGAGTAGGAGCGGAACCTACAATGAGCAGTTCTTC	CAWSRSGTYNEQFF
TRBV4-2	TRBD2	NA	17	TRBJ2-1	TGTGCCAGCAGCCAAGATCGGGGACTAGCGAGTGACAATGAGCAGTTCTTC	CASSQDRGLASDNEQFF
TRBV19	NA	NA	18	TRBJ2-2	TGTGCCAGTAGTATAGATGAGGGTTGGGTCCCGAACACCGGGGAGCTGTTTTTT	CASSIDEGWVPNTGELFF
TRBV7-2	NA	once	14	TRBJ2-2	TGTGCCAACAGGGGAATGGGGGGAACCGGGGAGCTGTTTTTT	CANRGMGGTGELFF
TRBV9	TRBD1	NA	15	TRBJ1-5	TGTGCCAGCAGCGCGACAGGGATGAGCAATCAGCCCCAGCATTTT	CASSATGMSNQPQHF
TRBV5-1	NA	once	14	TRBJ1-1	TGCGCCAGCAGGGAGGGGACGGCGAACACTGAAGCTTTCTTT	CASREGTANTEAFF
TRBV7-3	TRBD2	NA	17	TRBJ2-1	TGTGCCAGCAGCCCGGGCTTAGGACTAGCGGGGAACAATGAGCAGTTCTTC	CASSPGLGLAGNNEQFF
TRBV18	TRBD1	NA	14	TRBJ1-2	TGTGCCAGCTCATCCTGGGACAGTCACTATGGCTACACCTTC	CASSSWDSHYGYTF
TRBV7-9	TRBD1	few	13	TRBJ1-1	TGTGCCAGCAGCCAGGGACAGTCCACTGAAGCTTTCTTT	CASSQGQSTEAFF
TRBV7-2	TRBD2	once	16	TRBJ2-1	TGTGCCAGCAGCGTTACCGGGACTAGGTCAAACAATGAGCAGTTCTTC	CASSVTGTRSNNEQFF
TRBV6-5	NA	NA	13	TRBJ2-2	TGTGCCAGCAGATTTACAGGGACCGGGGAGCTGTTTTTT	CASRFTGTGELFF
TRBV6-5	NA	NA	14	TRBJ2-1	TGTGCCAGCAGACAACAAGGGACTGGCAATGAGCAGTTCTTC	CASRQQGTGNEQFF
TRBV19	NA	NA	16	TRBJ1-5	TGTGCCAGTAGTACGAGGGGGACCATTAGCAATCAGCCCCAGCATTTT	CASSTRGTISNQPQHF
TRBV30	TRBD1	NA	13	TRBJ2-7	TGTGCCTGGACCGGGACAGGAGGATACGAGCAGTACTTC	CAWTGTGGYEQYF
TRBV5-4	NA	NA	16	TRBJ2-1	TGTGCCAGCGACCAAGGGGGTAGCCGGTCCTACAATGAGCAGTTCTTC	CASDQGGSRSYNEQFF
TRBV6-5	TRBD1	NA	16	TRBJ2-5	TGTGCCAGCAGTTACTACTCGGACAGGGCGGGAGAGACCCAGTACTTC	CASSYYSDRAGETQYF
TRBV4-2	NA	NA	16	TRBJ1-1	TGTGCCAGCAGCCAAGTTTGGGGGCAGGTCCATCCTGAAGCTTTCTTT	CASSQVWGQVHPEAFF
TRBV5-1	NA	NA	15	TRBJ2-2	TGCGCCAGCAGCTTGGCAGGGGTGAACACCGGGGAGCTGTTTTTT	CASSLAGVNTGELFF
TRBV5-5	NA	NA	14	TRBJ2-5	TGTGCCAGCAGCTTGGTGGCAGGCCGGGAGACCCAGTACTTC	CASSLVAGRETQYF
TRBV30	TRBD2	NA	15	TRBJ2-2	TGTGCCTGGGATACTAGCGGGGAGAACACCGGGGAGCTGTTTTTT	CAWDTSGENTGELFF